This T cell receptor beta chain was identified in a study of T cells in Graves' hyperthyroidism and ophthalmopathy. It was RNA transcripts that yielded the amplified TCR beta CDR3 regions. First-round RT-PCR of the TCR CDR3 relied on the HTBI primer set. TCRdb re-analysed the multiplex PCR reads in MiXCR, keeping a single row per CDR3 protein. The sample includes 500,000 to 800,000 distinct CDR3 sequences, 45% of them seen just once. This clonotype was detected only a few times. Germline lookup yields CDR1 MNHNS and CDR2 SASEGT. V was trimmed by 6 bases and J by 2 bases, leaving 11 bases between them. The CDR3 has 14 amino acids.

This sequence joins TRBV6-1 and TRBJ1-5, with D tentatively TRBD1 (5 bases). This TCR came from an adult man with Graves' disease, either hyperthyroidism or ophthalmopathy (not recorded which). Sequencing was performed on peripheral blood or thyroid tissue (not recorded which). The CDR3 loop reads CASRAQTGNQPQHF. CDR3 coding DNA: TGTGCCAGCAGGGCCCAGACAGGCAATCAGCCCCAGCATTTT.